These 15 T cell receptor beta chains were sequenced from one sample in a study of T cells in localized non-small cell lung cancer. Clones were read by immunoSEQ multiplex PCR, and TCRdb kept only the in-frame ones, dropping some. The table records 75,000 to 95,000 clones, over 80% of them present only once. Sequencing used peripheral blood, obtained before any cancer treatment. These receptors came from a man aged 35 to 69 with stage I squamous cell lung carcinoma.

V gene TRBV19 combines with J gene TRBJ1-5; unclear D gene. Germline V gene lookup returns CDR1 LNHDA and CDR2 SQIVND (reference sequence). The length of the CDR3 is 15 residues. The germline V and J ends were trimmed by 0 bases and 5 bases, with 11 bases remaining between them. This CDR3 reads CASSIERQLDQPQHF. CDR3 in DNA: TGTGCCAGTAGTATAGAGAGGCAGCTCGATCAGCCCCAGCATTTT.

The chain uses TRBV6-1 and TRBJ1-1; TRBD1 is a possible D gene (5 bases). Trimming removed 2 bases from V and 10 bases from J, with 20 bases in between. The CDR3 consists of 15 residues. CDR1 MNHNS and CDR2 SASEGT come from the germline V gene. The CDR3 region is CASSEQGLGSSGAFF. CDR3 in DNA: TGTGCCAGCAGTGAACAGGGTCTGGGGTCTTCAGGAGCTTTCTTT.

This chain joins TRBV7-8 and TRBJ1-6; 7 nucleotides agree with TRBD1. V lost 5 bases and J lost 8; bases outside the gene matches: 6. The CDR3 loop spans 14 amino acids. The germline CDR1 and CDR2 sequences are SGHVS and FQNEAQ. The CDR3 DNA is TGTGCCAGCAGCGTAGGCACAGGGGATTCACCCCTCCACTTT. It codes for CASSVGTGDSPLHF.

This sequence joins TRBV27 and TRBJ2-7, with 9 bases matching TRBD1. CDR3 length equals 15 residues. Germline V gene lookup returns CDR1 MNHEY and CDR2 SMNVEV (reference sequence). Trimming removed 5 bases from V and 6 bases from J; junction bases left unmatched: 11. The CDR3: CASSPRRDRESEQYF. CDR3 sequence (DNA): TGTGCCAGCAGTCCCCGAAGGGACAGGGAGAGCGAGCAGTACTTC.

This sequence joins TRBV14 and TRBJ2-7; no reliable D call. The CDR3 contains 13 residues. Trimming took 6 bases from V and 3 from J, leaving 12 bases between them. The germline CDR1 and CDR2 sequences are SGHDN and FVKESK. CDR3 in DNA: TGTGCCAGCAGTAGACTCATGGGCTACGAGCAGTACTTC. This codes for CASSRLMGYEQYF.

V gene TRBV19 combines with J gene TRBJ1-2, with D maybe TRBD1 (6 bases). The CDR3 has 13 residues. Germline V gives CDR1 LNHDA, CDR2 SQIVND (reference sequence). V was trimmed by 6 bases and J by 3 bases, leaving 11 bases between them. CDR3 sequence reads: CASRQGEYYGYTF. For the CDR3, the DNA is TGTGCCAGTAGACAGGGAGAGTACTATGGCTACACCTTC.

The chain carries TRBV5-8 and TRBJ1-1; weak D call: TRBD1 (5 bases). Germline V gene data show CDR1 as SGHTS and CDR2 as YDEGEE. V was pared by 3 bases and J by 0 bases, with 12 bases between. CDR3 length: 15 residues. CDR3 residues: CASSWGGFMNTEAFF. CDR3 sequence (DNA): TGTGCCAGCAGCTGGGGGGGATTCATGAACACTGAAGCTTTCTTT.

This chain uses TRBV5-1 with TRBJ1-5; tentative D call: TRBD1 (6 bases). CDR3 length: 15 amino acids. The V end lost 0 bases, the J end lost 2 bases, and 9 bases lay between the germline ends. Germline CDR1 is SGHRS and CDR2 is YFSETQ. CDR3: CASSLEGQRNQPQHF. The CDR3 coding sequence is TGCGCCAGCAGCTTGGAGGGACAACGCAATCAGCCCCAGCATTTT.

The table lists this clone with a few counts. This CDR3 reads CASSRGGASDANYGYTF. The CDR3 coding sequence is TGTGCCAGCAGCAGAGGGGGGGCCTCGGATGCTAACTATGGCTACACCTTC. This chain uses TRBV4-2 with TRBJ1-2, with D possibly matching TRBD1 (6 bases). Trimming left V 5 bases short and J 0 bases short, with 19 bases between. The CDR3 spans 17 residues. Per germline, CDR1 LGHNA and CDR2 YNFKEQ.

V gene TRBV6-5 combines with J gene TRBJ1-2, with D possibly TRBD1 on 5 matching bases. This CDR3 comprises 15 residues. V lost 4 bases, J lost 4 bases, and 16 bases lay in between. Germline lookup yields CDR1 MNHEY and CDR2 SVGAGI. In nucleotides, the CDR3 is TGTGCCAGCAGTTCCCTCTCCGGGACTGCCTATGGCTACACCTTC. This encodes CASSSLSGTAYGYTF.

The chain is built from TRBV6-6 and TRBJ1-6, with D tentatively TRBD1 (5 bases). CDR1 MNHNY and CDR2 SVGAGI come from the germline V gene (reference sequence). V gave up 5 bases and J gave up 7 bases, with 15 bases separating them. The length of the CDR3 is 15 residues. Written as DNA, the CDR3 is TGTGCCAGCAGTCAGGTAGTCAGGGTGAATTCACCCCTCCACTTT. This encodes CASSQVVRVNSPLHF.

The gene calls are TRBV7-8 and TRBJ1-5; D uncertain. The germline CDR1 and CDR2 sequences are SGHVS and FQNEAQ. This CDR3 comprises 14 residues. V lost 1 base and J lost 2, with 6 bases in between. DNA of the CDR3: TGTGCCAGCAGCTTAGGGGATGGCAATCAGCCCCAGCATTTT. Amino acids: CASSLGDGNQPQHF.

The gene calls are TRBV2 and TRBJ1-1; D unresolved. Trimming left V 4 bases short and J 3 bases short, with 9 bases between. Germline lookup yields CDR1 SNHLY and CDR2 FYNNEI. The CDR3 is 13 residues long. In DNA form, the CDR3 reads TGTGCCAGCAGTGTAGTCCTGGACACTGAAGCTTTCTTT. Translated: CASSVVLDTEAFF. The full variable domain, in which reference TRBV2 and TRBJ1-1 provide the parts outside the CDR3, is EPEVTQTPSHQVTQMGQEVILRCVPISNHLYFYWYRQILGQKVEFLVSFYNNEISEKSEIFDDQFSVERPDGSNFTLKIRSTKLEDSAMYFCASSVVLDTEAFFGQGTRLTVV.

The chain is built from TRBV15 and TRBJ2-5; D remains unclear. Looked up from germline, CDR1 is LNHNV and CDR2 is YYDKDF (reference sequence). Trimming removed 1 base at V and 2 bases at J, with 11 bases between. The CDR3 runs 15 residues. The CDR3 reads CATSRGPLKQETQYF. DNA for the CDR3: TGTGCCACCAGCAGAGGGCCGTTAAAGCAAGAGACCCAGTACTTC.

The chain carries TRBV6-5 and TRBJ2-7; 7 positions match TRBD2. CDR3 size: 15 residues. The germline CDR1 and CDR2 sequences are MNHEY and SVGAGI. V shed 5 bases, J shed 2 bases, and the junction held 9 bases outside the gene matches. The CDR3 reads CASSPPASGTYEQYF. CDR3 nucleotide sequence: TGTGCCAGCAGTCCCCCGGCTAGCGGAACCTACGAGCAGTACTTC.